Listed here is a single T cell receptor (beta chain). Its specificity is unknown. With 7 bases removed from V and 2 bases from J, the gap between germline ends came to 10 bases. The CDR3 totals 13 residues. The data were taken from a study of response to subunit inactivated influenza vaccine. Findings of the study overall: Authors suggested few new T cells are recruited by each seasonal influenza vaccination.

TCRdb fed the RT-PCR reads into MiXCR, producing one record per CDR3 protein. Of over 450,000 distinct CDR3 sequences listed, roughly 13% were seen once; the top ten hold less than 15%. Material: PBMCs from blood, obtained around seven weeks after vaccination. This chain connects TRBV12-3 or TRBV12-4 to TRBJ2-3; no reliable D call. This sequence was found in a man in his forties or fifties who received an inactivated influenza vaccine. CDR3 nucleotides: TGTGCCAGCAAACGGACCCTCACAGATACGCAGTATTTT. This sequence encodes CASKRTLTDTQYF.